Presented here are 20 T cell receptor beta chains from one specimen sequenced in a study of CD8 T cells in Susac syndrome. RNA totalling roughly 0.45 to 1 ug underwent reverse transcription with random hexamers. TCRdb re-derived calls from the immunoSEQ multiplex PCR reads in MiXCR, one entry per CDR3 protein. The sample has approximately 70,000 distinct CDR3 sequences, roughly 95% seen once. The specimen sequenced was CD4+ T cells from PBMCs. The receptors come from a human donor with multiple sclerosis.

The chain joins TRBV12-3 or TRBV12-4 to TRBJ2-3; 8 nucleotides align to TRBD1. V shed 6 bases and J 4 bases; nucleotides not matched to a gene: 9. This CDR3 has 15 amino acids. CDR3 coding DNA: TGTGCCAGCAGGCTCGGACAGGGAGGCGCAGATACGCAGTATTTT. Translated, it gives CASRLGQGGADTQYF.

This chain links TRBV11-3 with TRBJ2-1; 9 nucleotides align to TRBD1. The V segment lost 5 bases and the J segment 5 bases; nucleotides outside the gene matches: 7. The CDR3 has 15 amino acids. Germline assignment: CDR1 SGHNT and CDR2 YENEEA. The CDR3, as DNA: TGTGCCAGCAGCCTAGGGGACAGGGCTCACAATGAGCAGTTCTTC. Its protein product is CASSLGDRAHNEQFF. Full variable domain (missing parts from reference TRBV11-3 and TRBJ2-1): EAGVVQSPRYKIIEKKQPVAFWCNPISGHNTLYWYLQNLGQGPELLIRYENEEAVDDSQLPKDRFSAERLKGVDSTLKIQPAELGDSAVYLCASSLGDRAHNEQFFGPGTRLTVL.

V is TRBV5-1 and J is TRBJ1-2; TRBD1 agrees at 8 bases. CDR3 length equals 13 residues. The ends lost 4 bases at V and 4 bases at J; junction bases unmatched: 3. Germline V gene sequence: CDR1 SGHRS, CDR2 YFSETQ. CDR3 loop: CASSPGTGYGYTF. The DNA for the CDR3 is TGCGCCAGCAGCCCAGGGACAGGCTATGGCTACACCTTC.

V gene TRBV29-1 combines with J gene TRBJ2-1; tentatively, D is TRBD1 or TRBD2 (5 bases each). The CDR3 is 16 residues long. Germline CDR1 and CDR2: SQVTM and ANQGSEA. The V end was cut by 0 bases, the J end by 0 bases, with 12 bases between. The CDR3 DNA follows: TGCAGCGTTGAAGATCGGGACGGCTACTCCTACAATGAGCAGTTCTTC. Its translation: CSVEDRDGYSYNEQFF.

This clonotype has just a few counts. The V gene is TRBV28, the J gene TRBJ2-3; D is uncertain. V gave up 5 bases and J gave up 6 bases, with 6 bases separating them. Per the germline V gene, CDR1 is MDHEN and CDR2 is SYDVKM. The CDR3 loop spans 11 amino acids. Here the CDR3 reads CASSLRDTQYF. The CDR3 DNA reads TGTGCCAGCAGTCTGAGGGATACGCAGTATTTT.

The rearrangement joins TRBV29-1 to TRBJ1-2; tentatively, D is TRBD1 (5 bases). The CDR3 spans 12 residues. The V gene lost 4 bases and the J gene lost 6 bases, with 12 bases spanning the gap. In germline, CDR1 is SQVTM, CDR2 ANQGSEA. CDR3 sequence reads: CSVGSGYNGYTF. For the CDR3, the DNA is TGCAGCGTTGGGTCAGGGTATAATGGCTACACCTTC.

This rearrangement joins TRBV29-1 to TRBJ2-1, with TRBD1 matching over 8 bases. This CDR3 spans 13 amino acids. J lost 5 bases, V lost 7 bases, and 7 bases had no gene match. Germline V gene data show CDR1 as SQVTM and CDR2 as ANQGSEA. Written as DNA, the CDR3 is TGCAGCGCCGGGGGACAGGAAAACAATGAGCAGTTCTTC. Amino acids: CSAGGQENNEQFF.

The chain couples TRBV11-2 to TRBJ2-7; the match to TRBD1 covers 7 bases. In germline, CDR1 is SGHAT, CDR2 FQNNGV. This CDR3 spans 14 amino acids. Germline trimming cut 5 bases from V and 0 bases from J; bases unmatched to any gene: 4. Written as DNA, the CDR3 is TGTGCCAGCAGCCCTGGACAGGCCTCCTACGAGCAGTACTTC. Its translation is CASSPGQASYEQYF.

The chain carries TRBV5-4 and TRBJ1-5; TRBD1 agrees at 9 bases. Germline CDR1 reads SGHNT; CDR2 reads YYREEE (reference sequence). This CDR3 is 14 amino acids long. The V gene end was trimmed by 4 bases and the J gene end by 5 bases; junction bases not matched to a gene: 4. Here the CDR3 DNA reads TGTGCCAGCAGCATACAGGGGGCCTATCAGCCCCAGCATTTT. It translates to CASSIQGAYQPQHF.

The chain links TRBV7-2 to TRBJ2-1; 14 bases agree with TRBD2. Germline V gene data show CDR1 as SGHTA and CDR2 as FQGNSA. Unmatched junction bases numbered 0, after V lost 1 base and J lost 1 base. CDR3 length: 17 residues. CDR3 in amino acids: CASSLGTSGGSYNEQFF. DNA of the CDR3: TGTGCCAGCAGCTTAGGGACTAGCGGGGGGTCCTACAATGAGCAGTTCTTC.

In nucleotides, the CDR3 is TGTGCCAGCAGCTTAGCACTAGCGGGGCACAATGAGCAGTTCTTC. Amino acid sequence: CASSLALAGHNEQFF. The chain recombines TRBV7-9 with TRBJ2-1, with 10 bases identical to TRBD2. Germline V CDR1 and CDR2: SEHNR, FQNEAQ (reference sequence). This CDR3 comprises 15 residues. V lost 0 bases, J lost 5 bases, and 1 base stayed unmatched.

This sequence joins TRBV28 and TRBJ2-7; 10 bases line up with TRBD1. Losses at the gene ends were 4 bases for V and 6 bases for J; bases not matched to a gene: 9. The CDR3 has 15 amino acids. From germline, CDR1 is MDHEN and CDR2 SYDVKM. The chain's CDR3 is CASSSLGTGVGEQYF. The CDR3 DNA reads as TGTGCCAGCAGTTCTCTGGGGACAGGGGTTGGCGAGCAGTACTTC.

This chain links TRBV3-1 with TRBJ1-4, with D uncertain. Trimming cost V 0 bases and J 8 bases, with 10 bases left between them. The germline V gene has CDR1 LGHDT and CDR2 YNNKEL (reference sequence). CDR3 length: 14 amino acids. The CDR3 nucleotides are TGTGCCAGCAGCCAAGAGGGGAAAGGAGAAAAACTGTTTTTT. This codes for CASSQEGKGEKLFF.

This clonotype was recorded once. The chain employs TRBV5-1 and TRBJ1-2; no definite D call. Germline V gene data show CDR1 as SGHRS and CDR2 as YFSETQ. The length of the CDR3 is 12 residues. The V gene lost 5 bases and the J gene lost 3 bases, with 8 bases spanning the gap. The chain's CDR3 is CASSWGDYGYTF. The CDR3 DNA follows: TGCGCCAGCAGTTGGGGTGACTATGGCTACACCTTC.

The rearrangement links TRBV20-1 to TRBJ2-3, with D possibly matching TRBD1 (5 bases). The CDR3 extends over 16 amino acids. CDR1 and CDR2 (germline): DFQATT, SNEGSKA (reference sequence). V lost 1 base and J 3 bases, leaving 17 bases between the germline ends. The CDR3 DNA follows: TGCAGTGCTAGAGGCCAGGGCTTGCTTCCAACAGATACGCAGTATTTT. Amino acid sequence: CSARGQGLLPTDTQYF.

The rearrangement links TRBV7-9 to TRBJ2-5, with TRBD2 matching over 11 bases. Germline-derived CDR1 and CDR2 are SEHNR and FQNEAQ (reference sequence). This CDR3 has 14 amino acids. V lost 3 bases, J lost 5 bases, and 2 bases stayed unmatched. CDR3 nucleotide sequence: TGTGCCAGCAGCTTTAGCGGGGGGGCGGAGACCCAGTACTTC. The encoded protein is CASSFSGGAETQYF.

The chain uses TRBV4-1 and TRBJ1-6; tentative D call: TRBD1 (5 bases). Germline assignment: CDR1 MGHRA and CDR2 YSYEKL. V lost 2 bases, J lost 0 bases, and 11 bases lay in between. The CDR3 length is 17 residues. The CDR3 here is CASSQPGGSSYNSPLHF. The CDR3 nucleotides read TGCGCCAGCAGCCAACCCGGGGGAAGCTCCTATAATTCACCCCTCCACTTT.

The chain employs TRBV4-2 and TRBJ2-5, with D hard to call. The germline gives CDR1 LGHNA, CDR2 YNFKEQ. The ends were cut back, 4 bases at V and 3 bases at J, with 12 bases in the middle. CDR3 length: 14 amino acids. The CDR3 DNA reads TGTGCCAGCAGCCTCCTAGTGGGTGAAGAGACCCAGTACTTC. This translates into CASSLLVGEETQYF.

The chain combines TRBV5-1 with TRBJ1-1; TRBD1 agrees at 7 bases. CDR3 length: 13 residues. CDR1 and CDR2 from the germline V gene are SGHRS and YFSETQ. The junction had 5 bases not matched to a gene; V was cut back by 0 bases and J by 9 bases. The CDR3 sequence: CASSLARDSKAFF. The CDR3 DNA sequence: TGCGCCAGCAGCTTGGCTCGGGACAGTAAAGCTTTCTTT.

The chain joins TRBV11-1 to TRBJ1-6; 12 nucleotides line up with TRBD1. Losses at the gene ends were 3 bases for V and 9 bases for J; bases not matched to a gene: 6. The CDR3 runs to 16 residues. Germline assignment: CDR1 SGHAT and CDR2 FQDESV (reference sequence). The CDR3 loop is CASSLEPGQGASPLHF. In nucleotides, the CDR3 is TGTGCCAGCAGCTTGGAGCCGGGACAGGGGGCTTCACCCCTCCACTTT.